The 12 T cell receptor beta chains given below trace back to one sample, sequenced in a study of memory CD4+ T cells and cytomegalovirus serostatus. Profiled with immunoSEQ multiplex PCR; TCRdb holds only in-frame clones, not every one. The repertoire includes about 64,000 clones, approximately 71% of them detected once, and 0.88% sits in the top ten. The sort gate was single viable CD3+CD4+CD8-CD45RO+ cells for memory CD4+ T cells. Sequenced input: memory CD4+ T cells from blood. Receptor source: an adult in good health and CMV-seronegative.

The chain joins TRBV5-8 to TRBJ1-2; D gene uncertain. CDR1 and CDR2 from the germline V gene are SGHTS and YDEGEE. This CDR3 has 12 amino acids. The germline V and J ends were trimmed by 0 bases and 7 bases, with 7 bases remaining between them. CDR3 coding DNA: TGTGCCAGCAGCTTGGGTGGATTTGGCTACACCTTC. The encoded protein is CASSLGGFGYTF. Full variable domain (rest looked up from reference TRBV5-8 and TRBJ1-2): EAGVTQSPTHLIKTRGQQATLRCSPISGHTSVYWYQQALGLGLQFLLWYDEGEERNRGNFPPRFSGRQFPNYSSELNVNALELEDSALYLCASSLGGFGYTFGSGTRLTVV.

The chain has TRBV29-1 and TRBJ1-1, with 7 nucleotides matching TRBD1. This CDR3 region has 13 residues. CDR1 and CDR2 from the germline V gene are SQVTM and ANQGSEA. Trimming removed 8 bases from V and 7 bases from J; junction bases left unmatched: 13. The chain's CDR3 is CSMDGTDRFEAFF. The CDR3 DNA reads TGCAGCATGGACGGGACAGACCGTTTTGAAGCTTTCTTT.

The rearrangement links TRBV19 to TRBJ2-1, with D possibly matching TRBD2 (6 bases). Germline CDR1 reads LNHDA; CDR2 reads SQIVND (reference sequence). V dropped 5 bases and J dropped 12 bases, with 17 bases sitting between them. The CDR3 length is 13 residues. The CDR3 loop reads CASSLSGLGGQFF. CDR3 nucleotides: TGTGCCAGTAGTCTATCCGGCCTGGGGGGGCAGTTCTTC.

This chain uses TRBV28 with TRBJ1-4; 8 bases agree with TRBD1. The CDR3 loop spans 15 amino acids. The V gene's germline CDR1 is MDHEN and CDR2 SYDVKM. V trimming: 2 bases; J trimming: 7 bases; junction bases outside the gene matches: 6. CDR3 sequence (DNA): TGTGCCAGCAGTTTAGGGGGGACAGGCCGTGAAAAACTGTTTTTT. Protein product: CASSLGGTGREKLFF.

The chain links TRBV7-2 to TRBJ2-1; D not resolved. Per germline, CDR1 SGHTA and CDR2 FQGNSA. Trimming removed 1 base at V and 3 bases at J, with 10 bases between. This CDR3 is built from 15 residues. The CDR3 DNA is TGTGCCAGCAGCTTAGTAGGGATCGGCTACAATGAGCAGTTCTTC. Translating it yields CASSLVGIGYNEQFF.

The genes are TRBV6-1 and TRBJ2-1; the D gene is possibly TRBD2 (5 bases). From germline, CDR1 is MNHNS and CDR2 SASEGT. Deletions cut 3 bases from V and 8 bases from J, with 14 bases between. The CDR3 runs to 14 residues. The CDR3 DNA sequence: TGTGCCAGCAGTGATCTGAGGACTGGCGATGAGCAGTTCTTC. Translated: CASSDLRTGDEQFF.

This chain uses TRBV5-1 with TRBJ1-2, with D perhaps TRBD1 (5 bases). In germline, CDR1 is SGHRS, CDR2 YFSETQ. CDR3 length equals 14 residues. V shed 4 bases and J shed 1 base, with 11 bases lying between them. CDR3 nucleotide sequence: TGCGCCAGCAGCCGACGGGACGATAACTATGGCTACACCTTC. Residues: CASSRRDDNYGYTF.

The rearrangement links TRBV27 to TRBJ1-2; 7 bases line up with TRBD1. The CDR3 spans 14 residues. The junction had 4 bases not matched to a gene; V was cut back by 6 bases and J by 0 bases. Germline CDR1 and CDR2: MNHEY and SMNVEV (reference sequence). The CDR3 DNA follows: TGTGCCAGCAGAGAGGACAGGTCTAACTATGGCTACACCTTC. Amino acids: CASREDRSNYGYTF.

The V call is TRBV25-1, the J call TRBJ2-7, with TRBD1 matching over 10 bases. V trimming: 9 bases; J trimming: 5 bases; junction bases outside the gene matches: 10. The CDR3 extends over 14 amino acids. Germline V gene sequence: CDR1 MGHDK, CDR2 SYGVNS. DNA for the CDR3: TGTGCCAGACCGAGGGGACAGGGGTGTCACGAGCAGTACTTC. It encodes CARPRGQGCHEQYF.

The V call is TRBV25-1, the J call TRBJ2-1; 7 positions match TRBD2. The CDR3 contains 15 residues. Germline values: CDR1 MGHDK, CDR2 SYGVNS. V lost 5 bases, J lost 0 bases, and 4 bases stayed unmatched. The CDR3 DNA is TGTGCCAGCAGTCGAGCGGGGAGCTCCTACAATGAGCAGTTCTTC. Translated: CASSRAGSSYNEQFF.

The V gene is TRBV4-1, the J gene TRBJ2-6; no clear D gene. There are 19 residues in the CDR3. Germline V CDR1 and CDR2: MGHRA, YSYEKL. Trimming took off 0 bases at V and 0 bases at J, with 15 bases between the two ends. The CDR3 DNA sequence: TGCGCCAGCAGCCAAGATTTTTGGCTTCAGAGCTCTGGGGCCAACGTCCTGACTTTC. It translates to CASSQDFWLQSSGANVLTF.

The chain has TRBV11-2 and TRBJ1-2, with D possibly TRBD1 on 6 matching bases. V was shortened by 1 base and J by 2 bases, with 14 bases between the two germline ends. CDR3 length equals 16 residues. CDR1 and CDR2 from the germline V gene are SGHAT and FQNNGV. This CDR3 reads CASSLGTRQDNYGYTF. CDR3 sequence (DNA): TGTGCCAGCAGCTTAGGGACCCGACAGGACAACTATGGCTACACCTTC.